This is a list of T cell receptor beta chains from one sample in a study of vaccination and CD4 T cells after COVID-19. TCRdb fed the PCR reads into MiXCR, producing one record per CDR3 protein. The repertoire consists of some 40,000 distinct CDR3 sequences, with around 39% occurring once and the leading ten covering roughly 5.9%. The sequencing here drew on CD4+ T cells from blood, taken about 7 months after SARS-CoV-2 vaccination. All receptors come from a human donor who had recovered from COVID-19. CDR3s include the opening cysteine and the closing phenylalanine or tryptophan. A D gene is named only where the DNA matches it firmly. Part of the rows lack a size; the others show once, few, many or a class for expanded clones.

size: .; V: TRBV28; J: TRBJ2-7; D: TRBD2; DNA: TGTGCCAGCAGGACCGGGGAGAGCGGGAGCTTTACTTTCGAGCAGTACTTC; CDR3: CASRTGESGSFTFEQYF
size: .; V: TRBV7-2; J: TRBJ1-6; D: .; DNA: TGTGCCAGCAGCTCCAACGAGGGAGCCTTAACACCCCTCCACTTT; CDR3: CASSSNEGALTPLHF
size: few; V: TRBV7-9; J: TRBJ2-7; D: .; DNA: TGTGCCAGCAGCTTCGGGACCTACCTTAAGGACGAGCAGTACTTC; CDR3: CASSFGTYLKDEQYF
size: few; V: TRBV24-1; J: TRBJ1-6; D: .; DNA: TGTGCCACCAGTGATTTGAGGGGTTATACCTCCTATAATTCACCCCTCCACTTT; CDR3: CATSDLRGYTSYNSPLHF
size: .; V: TRBV7-3; J: TRBJ2-7; D: TRBD1; DNA: TGTGCCAGCAGTTCAGGGGGCTCGAGCTACGAGCAGTACTTC; CDR3: CASSSGGSSYEQYF
size: few; V: TRBV15; J: TRBJ2-7; D: TRBD2; DNA: TGTGCCACCAGCAGAGGCAGTAGCGGGAGTCCCGAGCAGTACTTC; CDR3: CATSRGSSGSPEQYF
size: few; V: TRBV7-9; J: TRBJ2-1; D: .; DNA: TGTGCCAGCAGCTTGGACGCCGGCAATGAGCAGTTCTTC; CDR3: CASSLDAGNEQFF
size: .; V: TRBV4-3; J: TRBJ1-6; D: .; DNA: TGCGCCAGCAGCCAAGGAGACAGGCATAATTCACCCCTCCACTTT; CDR3: CASSQGDRHNSPLHF
size: .; V: TRBV2; J: TRBJ2-7; D: .; DNA: TGTGCCAGCAAACAAAGCGGGCTGGTTTACGAGCAGTACTTC; CDR3: CASKQSGLVYEQYF
size: .; V: TRBV20-1; J: TRBJ1-6; D: .; DNA: TGCAGTGCTAACAGGAGGAATTCACCCCTCCACTTT; CDR3: CSANRRNSPLHF
size: .; V: TRBV6-1; J: TRBJ2-7; D: TRBD2; DNA: TGTGCCAGCAAAATTAGCGGGGATACCTACGAGCAGTACTTC; CDR3: CASKISGDTYEQYF
size: few; V: TRBV6-1; J: TRBJ1-1; D: TRBD1; DNA: TGTGCCAGCGGATCGACAGGGCGGGTGACTGAAGCTTTCTTT; CDR3: CASGSTGRVTEAFF
size: .; V: TRBV7-9; J: TRBJ2-7; D: TRBD2; DNA: TGTGCCAGCAGCCCTAATCCGGGACTAGCGGGTTACTACGAGCAGTACTTC; CDR3: CASSPNPGLAGYYEQYF
size: .; V: TRBV6-1; J: TRBJ1-6; D: .; DNA: TGTGCCAGCAGTGATGTATCAGATTCACCCCTCCACTTT; CDR3: CASSDVSDSPLHF
size: .; V: TRBV30; J: TRBJ2-7; D: TRBD2; DNA: TGTGCCTGGAGTTTACGAGCGGGAGGGACCTACGAGCAGTACTTC; CDR3: CAWSLRAGGTYEQYF
size: .; V: TRBV29-1; J: TRBJ2-5; D: TRBD1; DNA: TGCAGCGTTGCCGGGGCCCCGGGACAGGGGAGGGAGACCCAGTACTTC; CDR3: CSVAGAPGQGRETQYF
size: .; V: TRBV6-1; J: TRBJ2-7; D: TRBD2; DNA: TGTGCCAGCAGGGAAAGCGGGAGCTCCTACGAGCAGTACTTC; CDR3: CASRESGSSYEQYF
size: few; V: TRBV20-1; J: TRBJ1-6; D: TRBD1; DNA: TGCAGTGCTAGACAAACAGGGGGTCATTCACCCCTCCACTTT; CDR3: CSARQTGGHSPLHF
size: .; V: TRBV28; J: TRBJ1-1; D: .; DNA: TGTGCCAGCAGCTTCCCAGGAACTTTGAACACTGAAGCTTTCTTT; CDR3: CASSFPGTLNTEAFF
size: .; V: TRBV7-6; J: TRBJ2-1; D: .; DNA: TGTGCCAGCAGCAGCCAATCGGGAGCCGGTGAGCAGTTCTTC; CDR3: CASSSQSGAGEQFF
size: .; V: TRBV5-4; J: TRBJ2-5; D: TRBD2; DNA: TGTGCCAGCAGCTTCAACATAGCGGGAGCAGAGACCCAGTACTTC; CDR3: CASSFNIAGAETQYF
size: few; V: TRBV7-9; J: TRBJ2-2; D: .; DNA: TGTGCCACTCGGGGCCCCGCGAACACCGGGGAGCTGTTTTTT; CDR3: CATRGPANTGELFF